Shown below are 10 T cell receptor beta chains from a single sample sequenced in a study of shared clonotypes between healthy human individuals. Produced via immunoSEQ multiplex PCR; TCRdb's table is partial and in-frame only. This table holds some 240,000 clones, approximately 65% found once. Material for sequencing was memory CD4+ T cells sorted from blood. Specified subset: CD45RA-negative fraction. These receptor sequences come from a man younger than 40 in good health.

V and J are TRBV19 and TRBJ2-1; 13 bases agree with TRBD2. Germline lookup yields CDR1 LNHDA and CDR2 SQIVND (reference sequence). The CDR3 length is 17 residues. Trimming took 1 base from V and 3 from J; bases not matched to a gene: 3. The CDR3 is CASSIARLAGGYNEQFF. CDR3 bases: TGTGCCAGTAGTATAGCTCGACTAGCGGGGGGCTACAATGAGCAGTTCTTC.

Worth noting for this clone: Given a much more abundant clone one base away, this may be a read error. V and J are TRBV6-6 and TRBJ1-5; D is undetermined. Germline V gene data show CDR1 as MNHNY and CDR2 as SVGAGI (reference sequence). CDR3 length: 13 residues. Written as DNA, the CDR3 is TGTGCCAGCATTGCAGCTCGGAATCAGTCCCAGCATTTT. Its translation is CASIAARNQSQHF.

This clone was seen once. The genes are TRBV6-6 and TRBJ2-7; 10 bases align to TRBD2. The CDR3 sequence is 14 residues long. Germline assignment: CDR1 MNHNY and CDR2 SVGAGI (reference sequence). The junction had 5 bases not matched to a gene; V was cut back by 4 bases and J by 5 bases. CDR3 amino acids: CASSSALAGDEQYF. The CDR3 nucleotides read TGTGCCAGCAGTTCGGCCCTAGCGGGAGACGAGCAGTACTTC.

This clone has just a few counts. The rearrangement links TRBV18 to TRBJ2-5; 8 bases line up with TRBD1. CDR3 length: 14 amino acids. In germline, CDR1 is KGHSH, CDR2 LQKENI. The J segment lost 4 bases and the V segment lost 5 bases, leaving 6 bases of the junction unmatched. The CDR3 reads CASSTRTGRETQYF. CDR3 nucleotides: TGTGCCAGCTCAACGCGGACAGGGCGAGAGACCCAGTACTTC. The full variable domain, rest sourced from reference TRBV18 and TRBJ2-5, is NAGVMQNPRHLVRRRGQEARLRCSPMKGHSHVYWYRQLPEEGLKFMVYLQKENIIDESGMPKERFSAEFPKEGPSILRIQQVVRGDSAAYFCASSTRTGRETQYFGPGTRLLVL.

This clone was picked up a small number of times. The chain combines TRBV7-9 with TRBJ2-3, with D hard to call. Trimming shortened V by 1 base and J by 0 bases, and 11 bases separated the two germline ends. Germline V gene data show CDR1 as SEHNR and CDR2 as FQNEAQ (reference sequence). The CDR3 runs 16 residues. CDR3 loop: CASSLVPLGSTDTQYF. CDR3 nucleotide sequence: TGTGCCAGCAGCTTAGTACCCCTAGGCAGCACAGATACGCAGTATTTT.

The V gene is TRBV5-4, the J gene TRBJ2-5, with D possibly being TRBD2 (6 bases). V shed 4 bases and J shed 2 bases, with 9 bases lying between them. The CDR3 is 13 residues long. The germline V gene has CDR1 SGHNT and CDR2 YYREEE (reference sequence). DNA for the CDR3: TGTGCCAGCAGCCCTAGCGTTCAAGAGACCCAGTACTTC. Translation: CASSPSVQETQYF.

The V gene is TRBV18, the J gene TRBJ1-4, with 9 bases that match TRBD1. With V trimmed by 6 bases and J by 3 bases, 5 bases remained unmatched. The CDR3 extends over 15 amino acids. Germline V gene data show CDR1 as KGHSH and CDR2 as LQKENI. CDR3 amino acids: CASSRTGVPNEKLFF. In DNA, the CDR3 is TGTGCCAGCTCTCGGACAGGGGTTCCTAATGAAAAACTGTTTTTT.

V is TRBV29-1 and J is TRBJ2-7, with TRBD2 identical over 14 bases. The V gene's germline CDR1 is SQVTM and CDR2 ANQGSEA. CDR3 length equals 16 residues. Trimming at V came to 4 bases and at J to 2 bases, leaving 7 bases not matched to a gene. The CDR3: CSVAGLAGAPPYEQYF. CDR3 in DNA: TGCAGCGTTGCGGGACTAGCGGGAGCTCCCCCCTACGAGCAGTACTTC.

This clone was counted many times. The V and J genes are TRBV11-2 and TRBJ2-5; 7 positions agree with TRBD2. Per germline, CDR1 SGHAT and CDR2 FQNNGV. Trimming cost V 2 bases and J 5 bases; bases outside gene matches: 8. The CDR3 contains 15 residues. This chain's CDR3 is CASSLRGVGWETQYF. In DNA, the CDR3 is TGTGCCAGCAGCTTACGGGGGGTAGGGTGGGAGACCCAGTACTTC.

The chain recombines TRBV4-1 with TRBJ2-5; 7 positions agree with TRBD2. Germline V gene lookup returns CDR1 MGHRA and CDR2 YSYEKL. The ends lost 5 bases at V and 2 bases at J; junction bases unmatched: 14. CDR3 length: 17 residues. In DNA form, the CDR3 reads TGCGCCAGCAGCTCCTCGCGCCTAGCGGATGGACAAGAGACCCAGTACTTC. Its translation: CASSSSRLADGQETQYF.